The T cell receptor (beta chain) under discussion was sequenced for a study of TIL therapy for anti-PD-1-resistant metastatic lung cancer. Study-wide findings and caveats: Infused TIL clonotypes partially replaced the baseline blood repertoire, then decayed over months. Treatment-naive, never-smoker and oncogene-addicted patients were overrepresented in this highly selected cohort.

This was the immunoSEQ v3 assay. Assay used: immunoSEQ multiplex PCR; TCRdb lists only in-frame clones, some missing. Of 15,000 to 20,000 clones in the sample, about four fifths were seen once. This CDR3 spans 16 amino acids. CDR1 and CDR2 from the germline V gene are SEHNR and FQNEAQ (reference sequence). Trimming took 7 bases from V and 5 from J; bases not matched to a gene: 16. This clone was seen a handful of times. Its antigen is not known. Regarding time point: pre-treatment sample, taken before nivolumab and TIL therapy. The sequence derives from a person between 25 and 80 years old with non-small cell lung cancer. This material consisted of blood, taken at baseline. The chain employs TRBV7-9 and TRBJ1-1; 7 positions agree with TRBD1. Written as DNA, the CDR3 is TGTGCCAGCACCCCGGCAGGGGGACAGTCTTCAACTGAAGCTTTCTTT. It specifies CASTPAGGQSSTEAFF.